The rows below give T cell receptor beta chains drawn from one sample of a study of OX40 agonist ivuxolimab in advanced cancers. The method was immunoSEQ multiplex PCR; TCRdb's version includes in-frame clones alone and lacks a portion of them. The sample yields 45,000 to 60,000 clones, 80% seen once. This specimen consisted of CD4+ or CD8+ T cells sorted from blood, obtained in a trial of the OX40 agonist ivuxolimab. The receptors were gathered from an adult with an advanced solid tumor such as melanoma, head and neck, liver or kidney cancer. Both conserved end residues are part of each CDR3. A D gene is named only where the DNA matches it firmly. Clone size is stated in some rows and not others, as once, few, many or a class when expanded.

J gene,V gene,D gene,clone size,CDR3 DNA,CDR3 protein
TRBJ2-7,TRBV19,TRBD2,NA,TGTGCCAGTAGTATTGAGGGGAGGGGTAGCGGAGTCTCCTACGAGCAGTACTTC,CASSIEGRGSGVSYEQYF
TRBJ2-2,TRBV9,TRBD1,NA,TGTGCCAGCAGCGTAGTTAGCAGGGGGATCGCCGGGGAGCTGTTTTTT,CASSVVSRGIAGELFF
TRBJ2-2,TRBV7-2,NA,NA,TGTGCCAGCAGCTTAGAGCGGGCCAACACCGGGGAGCTGTTTTTT,CASSLERANTGELFF
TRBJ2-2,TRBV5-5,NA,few,TGTGCCAGCAGCTTGATAGACACCGGGGAGCTGTTTTTT,CASSLIDTGELFF
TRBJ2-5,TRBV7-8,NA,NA,TGTGCCAGCCGAGGGGGACTGGAGACCCAGTACTTC,CASRGGLETQYF
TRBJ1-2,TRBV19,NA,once,TGTGCCAGTAGTATCGGACGGGGTTACTATGGCTACACCTTC,CASSIGRGYYGYTF
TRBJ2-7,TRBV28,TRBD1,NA,TGTGCCAGCACCCTGCCGGGACAGGGAGGGCTAGAGCAGTACTTC,CASTLPGQGGLEQYF
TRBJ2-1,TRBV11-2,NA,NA,TGTGCCAGCAGCCCTCAGGGGCGCTACAATGAGCAGTTCTTC,CASSPQGRYNEQFF
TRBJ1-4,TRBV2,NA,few,TGTGCCAGCAGTGAAGGGACAGCAACTAATGAAAAACTGTTTTTT,CASSEGTATNEKLFF
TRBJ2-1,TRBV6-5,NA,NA,TGTGCCAGCAGTTACTTCAGCGAGCAGTTCTTC,CASSYFSEQFF
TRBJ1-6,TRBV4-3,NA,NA,TGCGCCAGCAGCCAAGACCCGGGCAAAGGTGGGTCACCCCTCCACTTT,CASSQDPGKGGSPLHF
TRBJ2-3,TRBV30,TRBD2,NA,TGTGCCTGGAGGGGAGGGGCAGATACGCAGTATTTT,CAWRGGADTQYF
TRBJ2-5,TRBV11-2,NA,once,TGTGCCAGCAGCCCTCAGTTAGAGACCCAGTACTTC,CASSPQLETQYF
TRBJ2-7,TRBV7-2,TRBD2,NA,TGTGCCAGCAGCTTAGTAGCGGGTGGCGAGCAGTACTTC,CASSLVAGGEQYF
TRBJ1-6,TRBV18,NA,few,TGTGCCAGCTCACCTACCGCTGCTGATGGGTCACCCCTCCACTTT,CASSPTAADGSPLHF
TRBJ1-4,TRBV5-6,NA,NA,TGTGCCAGCAGCCCAAAGGGGGGATTTGATGAAAAACTGTTTTTT,CASSPKGGFDEKLFF
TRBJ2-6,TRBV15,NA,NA,TGTGCCACCAGCAGAGATCTATCTGGGGCCAACGTCCTGACTTTC,CATSRDLSGANVLTF